These 2 T cell receptor beta chains share one sample of origin, sequenced in a study of T cell repertoires in cytomegalovirus infection. Each CDR3 protein gets one entry after TCRdb re-called the reads with MiXCR. Of 300,000 to 450,000 distinct CDR3 sequences listed, less than 20% are singletons. Sequencing was carried out using PBMCs. The receptors derive from a human donor in good health (CMV status not recorded). Some clones in this sample may be carry-over from other donors' samples.

This clonotype has a handful of counts. The chain is built from TRBV14 and TRBJ2-1; the match to TRBD2 covers 8 bases. Unmatched junction bases numbered 8, after V lost 4 bases and J lost 3 bases. Germline CDR1 and CDR2: SGHDN and FVKESK. This CDR3 has 16 residues. Here the CDR3 DNA reads TGTGCCAGCAGCCCGCGGGAGGTCGGGAACTACAATGAGCAGTTCTTC. Its translation is CASSPREVGNYNEQFF.

This clonotype was seen repeatedly, ten times or more. The chain couples TRBV6-1 to TRBJ2-7; 13 bases line up with TRBD2. CDR3 length equals 15 residues. Looked up from germline, CDR1 is MNHNS and CDR2 is SASEGT. Trimming cost V 5 bases and J 5 bases; bases outside gene matches: 6. This chain's CDR3 is CASSPRTSGSNEQYF. As DNA, the CDR3 is TGTGCCAGCAGTCCCCGGACTAGCGGGAGCAACGAGCAGTACTTC.